This TCR beta chain derives from a study of T cells after yellow fever vaccination. Study observations and caveats: A weaker secondary response peaked on day 5, the primary on day 15. Only a small proportion of the clonotypes turned up in both the CD4 and the CD8 compartments, likely arising from convergent recombination.

This clonotype was seen more than once but under ten times. Its target is not known. The ends lost 5 bases at V and 1 base at J; junction bases unmatched: 8. The CDR3 spans 15 residues. Germline CDR1 SGHTA, CDR2 FQGNSA. TCRdb re-called the 5' RACE reads with MiXCR, one entry per CDR3 protein. This sample has 400,000 or so distinct CDR3 sequences, with roughly 11% found just once. This chain joins TRBV7-2 and TRBJ2-7; 7 bases align to TRBD2. The TCR was taken from a man younger than 35 who received the YFV17D yellow fever vaccine. Here the sequenced sample was PBMCs, taken on the day of the first yellow fever vaccination. As DNA, the CDR3 is TGTGCCAGCAGCAAGGTCCTTAGCGGGTCCTACGAGCAGTACTTC. The encoded protein is CASSKVLSGSYEQYF.